What follows are 6 T cell receptor beta chains derived from one specimen sequenced in a study of blood T cells in healthy people across ages. A J-beta primer mix and a sample-barcoded 5' primer were used in a second PCR of roughly 7 to 12 cycles. TCRdb re-derived calls from the 5' RACE reads in MiXCR, one entry per CDR3 protein. The sample comprises roughly 800,000 distinct CDR3 sequences, more than 25% of which are singletons, and around 2.9% rests with the top ten. The same data also went into a second study, on T cells of mothers and their children.

Input material: blood. These receptor sequences come from a boy younger than 18 in good health.

The chain combines TRBV7-9 with TRBJ2-2; D perhaps matches TRBD1 (6 bases). The germline V and J ends were trimmed by 4 bases and 4 bases, with 19 bases remaining between them. Germline V gene lookup returns CDR1 SEHNR and CDR2 FQNEAQ (reference sequence). The CDR3 spans 17 residues. CDR3 sequence (DNA): TGTGCCAGCAGCTCTACAACGGGACATTCGACCACCGGGGAGCTGTTTTTT. Translating it yields CASSSTTGHSTTGELFF.

This clonotype was seen more than once but under ten times. The gene calls are TRBV10-3 and TRBJ2-5; D not certain. V lost 0 bases and J lost 2, with 4 bases in between. Germline V gene data show CDR1 as ENHRY and CDR2 as SYGVKD. The CDR3 spans 13 residues. CDR3 loop: CAISESPQETQYF. The CDR3 nucleotides are TGTGCCATCAGTGAGTCGCCTCAAGAGACCCAGTACTTC.

This clonotype showed up just once. The gene calls are TRBV7-3 and TRBJ2-7; 13 bases are shared with TRBD2. With 5 bases clipped from V and 0 bases from J, the junction kept 7 bases outside the gene matches. From germline, CDR1 is SGHTA and CDR2 FQGTGA. There are 17 residues in the CDR3. CDR3 sequence: CASSAQGTSGNSYEQYF. DNA of the CDR3: TGTGCCAGCAGCGCACAAGGGACTAGCGGGAACTCCTACGAGCAGTACTTC.

This clonotype was recorded a few times. The chain employs TRBV12-3 or TRBV12-4 and TRBJ2-7, with 7 bases aligning to TRBD1. V lost 6 bases to trimming and J lost 5 bases; unmatched junction nucleotides: 7. This CDR3 is 13 amino acids long. CDR3 coding DNA: TGTGCCAGCAGCCCTGGACAGGTCGACGAGCAGTACTTC. Amino acids: CASSPGQVDEQYF.

The V gene is TRBV4-2, the J gene TRBJ2-1; 7 positions match TRBD2. J lost 4 bases, V lost 0 bases, and 6 bases had no gene match. This CDR3 has 16 residues. Germline V lookup: CDR1 LGHNA, CDR2 YNFKEQ. In DNA form, the CDR3 reads TGTGCCAGCAGCCAAGATTGGGGGGGGTCGTACAATGAGCAGTTCTTC. As protein: CASSQDWGGSYNEQFF.

This clonotype was detected only a few times. The chain links TRBV27 to TRBJ2-5, with D tentatively TRBD2 (6 bases). V dropped 5 bases and J dropped 5 bases, with 12 bases sitting between them. The CDR3 runs to 13 residues. Germline CDR1 reads MNHEY; CDR2 reads SMNVEV (reference sequence). CDR3 sequence: CASSRRGWETQYF. The CDR3 coding sequence is TGTGCCAGCAGTCGACGGGGGTGGGAGACCCAGTACTTC.